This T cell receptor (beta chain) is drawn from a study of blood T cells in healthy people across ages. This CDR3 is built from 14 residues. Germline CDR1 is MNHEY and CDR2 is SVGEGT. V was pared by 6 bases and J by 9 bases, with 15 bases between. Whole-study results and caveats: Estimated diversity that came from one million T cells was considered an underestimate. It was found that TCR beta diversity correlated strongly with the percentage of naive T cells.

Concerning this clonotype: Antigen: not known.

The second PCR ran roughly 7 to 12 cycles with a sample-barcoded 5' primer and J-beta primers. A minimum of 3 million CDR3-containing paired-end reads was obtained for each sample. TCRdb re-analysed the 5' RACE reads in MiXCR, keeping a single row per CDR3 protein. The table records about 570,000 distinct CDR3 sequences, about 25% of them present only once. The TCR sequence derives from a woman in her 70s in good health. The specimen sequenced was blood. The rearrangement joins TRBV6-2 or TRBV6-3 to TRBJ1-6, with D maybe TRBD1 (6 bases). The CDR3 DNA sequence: TGTGCCAGCAGCAGAACAGGGCAAGGTTCACCCCTCCACTTT. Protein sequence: CASSRTGQGSPLHF.